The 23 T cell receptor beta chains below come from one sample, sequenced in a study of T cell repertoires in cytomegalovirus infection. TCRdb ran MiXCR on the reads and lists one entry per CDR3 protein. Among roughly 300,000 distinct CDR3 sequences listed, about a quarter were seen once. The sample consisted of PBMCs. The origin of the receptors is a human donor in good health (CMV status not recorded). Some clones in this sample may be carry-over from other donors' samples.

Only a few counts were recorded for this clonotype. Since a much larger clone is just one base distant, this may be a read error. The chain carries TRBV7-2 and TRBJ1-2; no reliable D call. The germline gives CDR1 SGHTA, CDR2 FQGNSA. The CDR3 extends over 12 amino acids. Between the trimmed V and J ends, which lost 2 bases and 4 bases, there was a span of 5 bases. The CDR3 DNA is TGTGCCAGCAGCTTAACAGTCTATGGCTACACCTTC. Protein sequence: CASSLTVYGYTF.

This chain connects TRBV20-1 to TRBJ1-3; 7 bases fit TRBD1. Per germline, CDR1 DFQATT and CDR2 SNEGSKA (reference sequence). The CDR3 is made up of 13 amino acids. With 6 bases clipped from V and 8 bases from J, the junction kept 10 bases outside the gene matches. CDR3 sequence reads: CSAAGQGVDTIYF. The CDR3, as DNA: TGCAGTGCCGCCGGGCAGGGGGTTGACACCATATATTTT.

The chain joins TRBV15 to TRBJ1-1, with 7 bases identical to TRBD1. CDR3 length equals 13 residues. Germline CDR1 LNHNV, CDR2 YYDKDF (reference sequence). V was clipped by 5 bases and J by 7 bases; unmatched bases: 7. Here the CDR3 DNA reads TGTGCCACCAGCGGCCGGAGGGACAGTGAAGCTTTCTTT. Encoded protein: CATSGRRDSEAFF.

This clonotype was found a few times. CDR3 sequence reads: CASSLLGGNYGYTF. CDR3 DNA: TGTGCCAGCAGCTTATTAGGTGGGAACTATGGCTACACCTTC. The chain employs TRBV7-2 and TRBJ1-2; the D is unclear. Trimming stripped 2 bases from V and 2 bases from J, with 9 bases between. The V gene's germline CDR1 is SGHTA and CDR2 FQGNSA. There are 14 residues in the CDR3.

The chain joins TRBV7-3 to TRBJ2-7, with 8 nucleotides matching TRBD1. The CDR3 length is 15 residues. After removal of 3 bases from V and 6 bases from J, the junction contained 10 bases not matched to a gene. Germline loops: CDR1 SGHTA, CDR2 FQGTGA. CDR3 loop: CASSFAGTGDPEQYF. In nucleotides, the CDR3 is TGTGCCAGCAGCTTCGCCGGGACAGGAGACCCCGAGCAGTACTTC.

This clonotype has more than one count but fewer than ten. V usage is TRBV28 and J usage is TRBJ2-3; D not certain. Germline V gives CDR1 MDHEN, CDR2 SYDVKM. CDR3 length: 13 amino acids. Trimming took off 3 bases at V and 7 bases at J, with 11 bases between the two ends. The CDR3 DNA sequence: TGTGCCAGCAGTTTGACCCTGAGAAATACGCAGTATTTT. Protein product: CASSLTLRNTQYF.

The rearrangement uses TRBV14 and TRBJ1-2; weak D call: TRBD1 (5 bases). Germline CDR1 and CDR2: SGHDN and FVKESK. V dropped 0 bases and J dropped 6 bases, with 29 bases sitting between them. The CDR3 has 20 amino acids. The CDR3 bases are TGTGCCAGCAGCCAAGATAAGGGCGGGGCAACCGGGAGCTTGGGCCATGGCTACACCTTC. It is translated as CASSQDKGGATGSLGHGYTF. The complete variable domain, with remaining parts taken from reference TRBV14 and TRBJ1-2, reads EAGVTQFPSHSVIEKGQTVTLRCDPISGHDNLYWYRRVMGKEIKFLLHFVKESKQDESGMPNNRFLAERTGGTYSTLKVQPAELEDSGVYFCASSQDKGGATGSLGHGYTFGSGTRLTVV.

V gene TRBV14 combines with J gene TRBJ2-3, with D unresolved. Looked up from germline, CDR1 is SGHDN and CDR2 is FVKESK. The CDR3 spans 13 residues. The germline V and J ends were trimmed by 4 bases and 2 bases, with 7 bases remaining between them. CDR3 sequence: CASSLFNTDTQYF. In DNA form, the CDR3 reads TGTGCCAGCAGCCTCTTCAACACAGATACGCAGTATTTT.

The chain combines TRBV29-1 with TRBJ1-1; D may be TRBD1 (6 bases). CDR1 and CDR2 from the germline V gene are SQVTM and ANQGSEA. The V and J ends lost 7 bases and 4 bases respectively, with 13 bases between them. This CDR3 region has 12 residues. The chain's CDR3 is CSARGATTEAFF. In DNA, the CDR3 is TGCAGCGCGAGGGGGGCGACCACTGAAGCTTTCTTT.

The CDR3 protein is CASSRTGTGYNQPQHF. The CDR3, as DNA: TGTGCCAGCAGTCGGACCGGGACCGGTTACAATCAGCCCCAGCATTTT. This chain links TRBV6-2 or TRBV6-3 with TRBJ1-5, with D possibly matching TRBD1 (5 bases). CDR3 length: 16 amino acids. Between the trimmed V and J ends, which lost 5 bases and 3 bases, there was a span of 17 bases. In germline, CDR1 is MNHEY, CDR2 SVGEGT.

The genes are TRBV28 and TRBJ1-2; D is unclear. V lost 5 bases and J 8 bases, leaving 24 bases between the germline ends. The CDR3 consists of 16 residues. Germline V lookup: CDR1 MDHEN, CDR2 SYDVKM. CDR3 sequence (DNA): TGTGCCAGCAGTCTATTAGAAGGAACCAAGGCTGGAGGCTACACCTTC. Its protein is CASSLLEGTKAGGYTF.

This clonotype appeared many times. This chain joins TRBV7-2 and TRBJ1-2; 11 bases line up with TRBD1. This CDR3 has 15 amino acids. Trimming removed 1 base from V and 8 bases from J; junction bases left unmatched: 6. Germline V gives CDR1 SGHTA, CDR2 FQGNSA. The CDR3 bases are TGTGCCAGCAGCTTAGGGACAGGGGGCGCGGGCGGCTACACCTTC. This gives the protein CASSLGTGGAGGYTF.

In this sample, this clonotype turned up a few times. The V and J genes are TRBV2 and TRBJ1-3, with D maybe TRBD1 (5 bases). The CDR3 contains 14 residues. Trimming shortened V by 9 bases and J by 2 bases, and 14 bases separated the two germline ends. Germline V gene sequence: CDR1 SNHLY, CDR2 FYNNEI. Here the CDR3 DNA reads TGTGCCAGTTGCAGGGAAAGGGCTGGAAACACCATATATTTT. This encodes CASCRERAGNTIYF.

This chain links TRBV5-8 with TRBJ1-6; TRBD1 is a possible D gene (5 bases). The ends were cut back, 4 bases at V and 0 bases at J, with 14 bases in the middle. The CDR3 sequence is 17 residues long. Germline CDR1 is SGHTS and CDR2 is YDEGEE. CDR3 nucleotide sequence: TGTGCCAGCAGCCGGGGACCTAAGAGCTCCTATAATTCACCCCTCCACTTT. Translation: CASSRGPKSSYNSPLHF.

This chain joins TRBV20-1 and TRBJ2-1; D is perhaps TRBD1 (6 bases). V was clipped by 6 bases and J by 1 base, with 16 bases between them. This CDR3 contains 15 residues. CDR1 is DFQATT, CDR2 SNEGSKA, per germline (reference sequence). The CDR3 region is CSATRWGPSYNEQFF. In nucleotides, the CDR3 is TGCAGTGCCACCCGGTGGGGGCCATCCTACAATGAGCAGTTCTTC.

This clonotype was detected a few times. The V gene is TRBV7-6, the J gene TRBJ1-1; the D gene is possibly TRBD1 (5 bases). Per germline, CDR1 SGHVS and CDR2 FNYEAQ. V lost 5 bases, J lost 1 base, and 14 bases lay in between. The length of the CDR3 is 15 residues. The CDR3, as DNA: TGTGCCAGCAGCCAATACCGGACACCGAACACTGAAGCTTTCTTT. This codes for CASSQYRTPNTEAFF.

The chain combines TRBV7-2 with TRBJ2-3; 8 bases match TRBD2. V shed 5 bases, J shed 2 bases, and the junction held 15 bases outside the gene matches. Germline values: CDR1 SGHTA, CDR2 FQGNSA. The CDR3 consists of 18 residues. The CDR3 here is CASSPKGQRGSYTDTQYF. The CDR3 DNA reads TGTGCCAGCAGCCCAAAAGGTCAGCGGGGGAGTTACACAGATACGCAGTATTTT.

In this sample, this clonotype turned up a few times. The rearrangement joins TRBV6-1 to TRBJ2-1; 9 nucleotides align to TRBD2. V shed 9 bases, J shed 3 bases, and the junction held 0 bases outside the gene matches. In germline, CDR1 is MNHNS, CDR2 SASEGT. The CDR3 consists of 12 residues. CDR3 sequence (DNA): TGTGCCAGTAGCGGGAGCTACAATGAGCAGTTCTTC. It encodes CASSGSYNEQFF.

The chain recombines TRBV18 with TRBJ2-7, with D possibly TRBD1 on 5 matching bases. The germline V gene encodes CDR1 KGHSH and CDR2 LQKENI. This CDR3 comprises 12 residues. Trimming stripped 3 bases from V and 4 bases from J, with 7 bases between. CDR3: CASSPGPYEQYF. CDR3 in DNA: TGTGCCAGCTCACCGGGGCCTTACGAGCAGTACTTC.

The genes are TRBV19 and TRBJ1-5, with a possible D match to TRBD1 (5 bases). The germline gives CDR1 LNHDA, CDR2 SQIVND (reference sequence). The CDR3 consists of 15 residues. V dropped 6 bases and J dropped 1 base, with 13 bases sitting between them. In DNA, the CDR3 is TGTGCCAGTAGGGGCAGGGTCCTAAGCAATCAGCCCCAGCATTTT. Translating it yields CASRGRVLSNQPQHF. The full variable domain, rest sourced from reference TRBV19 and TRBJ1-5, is DGGITQSPKYLFRKEGQNVTLSCEQNLNHDAMYWYRQDPGQGLRLIYYSQIVNDFQKGDIAEGYSVSREKKESFPLTVTSAQKNPTAFYLCASRGRVLSNQPQHFGDGTRLSIL.

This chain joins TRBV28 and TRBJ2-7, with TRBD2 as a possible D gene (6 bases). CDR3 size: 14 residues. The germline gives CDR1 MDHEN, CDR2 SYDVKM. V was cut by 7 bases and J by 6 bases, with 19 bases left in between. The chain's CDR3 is CASTRAGGRGEQYF. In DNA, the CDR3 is TGTGCCAGCACCCGAGCCGGAGGGCGGGGCGAGCAGTACTTC.

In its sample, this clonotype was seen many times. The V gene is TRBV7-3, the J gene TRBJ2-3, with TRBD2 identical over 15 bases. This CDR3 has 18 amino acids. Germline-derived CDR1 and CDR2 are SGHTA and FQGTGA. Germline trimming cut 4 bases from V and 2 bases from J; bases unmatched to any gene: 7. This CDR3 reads CASSSGLAGGQDTDTQYF. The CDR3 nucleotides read TGTGCCAGCAGCTCCGGACTAGCGGGGGGGCAAGACACAGATACGCAGTATTTT.

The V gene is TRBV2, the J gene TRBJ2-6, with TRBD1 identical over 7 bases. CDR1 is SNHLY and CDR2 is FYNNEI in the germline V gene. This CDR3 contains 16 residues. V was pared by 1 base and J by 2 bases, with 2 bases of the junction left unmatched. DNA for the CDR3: TGTGCCAGCAGTGAAGTTGGGACAGCTGGGGCCAACGTCCTGACTTTC. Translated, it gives CASSEVGTAGANVLTF.